The 16 T cell receptor beta chains given below trace back to one sample, sequenced in a study of molecular identifiers for immune sequencing clone quantification. One entry per CDR3 protein, called by TCRdb with MiXCR from the PCR reads. The sample lists 65,000 or so distinct CDR3 sequences, approximately 17% seen once, with 1.5% to 1.8% in the top ten. The source material was naive CD8+ T cells from blood, with Jurkat cell RNA spiked in. Subset in this sample: FACS-sorted CD8+CD4-CCR7+CD45RA+ naive T cells. These receptors came from a human donor in good health. Some libraries in this study had Jurkat cell RNA spiked in.

In its sample, this clonotype was seen many times. For the CDR3, the DNA is TGTGCCAGCAGCCCAGGACAGGGGAATTACGAGCAGTACTTC. Encoded protein: CASSPGQGNYEQYF. The chain combines TRBV13 with TRBJ2-7, with 9 bases aligning to TRBD1. CDR3 length: 14 residues. V shed 5 bases, J shed 4 bases, and the junction held 6 bases outside the gene matches. The V gene's germline CDR1 is PRHDT and CDR2 FYEKMQ (reference sequence).

This clonotype was observed many times. The V and J genes are TRBV7-9 and TRBJ2-2, with TRBD1 identical over 8 bases. The V gene end was trimmed by 3 bases and the J gene end by 2 bases; junction bases not matched to a gene: 5. Germline loops: CDR1 SEHNR, CDR2 FQNEAQ (reference sequence). CDR3 length equals 16 residues. CDR3 amino acids: CASSFPQGANTGELFF. Here the CDR3 DNA reads TGTGCCAGCAGCTTTCCGCAGGGGGCTAACACCGGGGAGCTGTTTTTT.

This clonotype was seen ten or more times. The chain carries TRBV20-1 and TRBJ2-3; tentatively, D is TRBD1 (5 bases). This CDR3 contains 15 residues. CDR1 and CDR2 from the germline V gene are DFQATT and SNEGSKA (reference sequence). V was clipped by 0 bases and J by 3 bases, with 13 bases between them. This CDR3 is CSARDTRAGTDTQYF. The CDR3 DNA is TGCAGTGCTAGAGATACCAGGGCTGGTACAGATACGCAGTATTTT.

Regarding this clonotype: At one of its ends the junction is not consistent with the germline gene, which may arise from a read error. The chain is built from TRBV3-1 and TRBJ2-1; 7 nucleotides match TRBD2. CDR1 is LGHDT and CDR2 is YNNKEL in the germline V gene (reference sequence). CDR3 size: 13 residues. This chain's CDR3 is CASSLSRAGEQFF. The CDR3 DNA is TGCGCCAGCAGCCTTTCCAGAGCGGGGGAGCAGTTCTTC.

On this clonotype itself: One junction end disagrees with the germline gene, perhaps due to a read error. The chain employs TRBV12-3 or TRBV12-4 and TRBJ2-3; tentatively, D is TRBD1 or TRBD2 (5 bases each). The CDR3 spans 16 residues. The DNA of the CDR3 is TGTGCCAACAGTCCCAGCCCAGGGTGGGGGTCAGATACGCAGTATTTT. Amino acids: CANSPSPGWGSDTQYF.

Comments on this clonotype: An end of the junction does not agree with germline; a read error may underlie this. This chain joins TRBV7-9 and TRBJ2-4; 9 bases align to TRBD2. The CDR3 spans 19 residues. The V gene's germline CDR1 is SEHNR and CDR2 FQNEAQ (reference sequence). The CDR3 bases are TGTGCCAGCGGCTTAGGGAATAGCGGGAGCTTACTTCCCAAAAACATTCAGTACTTC. Protein product: CASGLGNSGSLLPKNIQYF.

This clonotype was detected many times. The V gene is TRBV28, the J gene TRBJ2-3; D gene uncertain. V lost 3 bases, J lost 0 bases, and 7 bases lay in between. This CDR3 comprises 14 residues. Germline V gene lookup returns CDR1 MDHEN and CDR2 SYDVKM. DNA of the CDR3: TGTGCCAGCAGTTTGGGGTCCAGCACAGATACGCAGTATTTT. The encoded protein is CASSLGSSTDTQYF.

This clonotype has ten or more counts. This chain connects TRBV5-1 to TRBJ2-2; 10 bases match TRBD1. CDR3 length: 16 residues. Trimming removed 4 bases from V and 6 bases from J; junction bases left unmatched: 9. CDR1 is SGHRS, CDR2 YFSETQ, per germline. The CDR3 loop is CASSPGTGVTPGELFF. The CDR3 DNA sequence: TGCGCCAGCAGCCCAGGGACAGGGGTCACTCCCGGGGAGCTGTTTTTT.

In this sample, this clonotype turned up many times. The chain employs TRBV6-2 or TRBV6-3 and TRBJ1-3; D gene uncertain. The germline V gene has CDR1 MNHEY and CDR2 SVGEGT. Trimming shortened V by 6 bases and J by 2 bases, and 11 bases separated the two germline ends. CDR3 length: 14 amino acids. CDR3 in amino acids: CASSPFGTGNTIYF. Written as DNA, the CDR3 is TGTGCCAGCAGCCCGTTTGGAACTGGAAACACCATATATTTT.

This clonotype came up a few times. The rearrangement joins TRBV27 to TRBJ2-3; TRBD1 is a possible D gene (6 bases). The CDR3 is 13 residues long. The germline V and J ends were trimmed by 7 bases and 2 bases, with 10 bases remaining between them. CDR1 MNHEY and CDR2 SMNVEV come from the germline V gene (reference sequence). The CDR3 DNA sequence: TGTGCCAGCATGCAGGGGAACACAGATACGCAGTATTTT. Its protein product is CASMQGNTDTQYF.

This clonotype was picked up many times. CDR3 DNA sequence: TGCAGTGCTAACCCACAGGACACCGGGGAGCTGTTTTTT. Encoded protein: CSANPQDTGELFF. The chain recombines TRBV20-1 with TRBJ2-2; tentatively, D is TRBD1 (5 bases). V was cut by 4 bases and J by 3 bases, with 9 bases left in between. Per the germline V gene, CDR1 is DFQATT and CDR2 is SNEGSKA (reference sequence). The CDR3 runs to 13 residues.

This clonotype has at least ten counts. The chain couples TRBV11-2 to TRBJ2-1; no clear D. Trimming stripped 5 bases from V and 7 bases from J, with 18 bases between. In germline, CDR1 is SGHAT, CDR2 FQNNGV. The CDR3 extends over 15 amino acids. In DNA, the CDR3 is TGTGCCAGCAGCACCCTCGAAGGGCCGAGGAATGAGCAGTTCTTC. Its translation: CASSTLEGPRNEQFF.

This clonotype appeared many times. The chain carries TRBV30 and TRBJ2-1; 9 bases match TRBD1. The CDR3 totals 14 residues. V shed 1 base, J shed 4 bases, and the junction held 2 bases outside the gene matches. Germline V CDR1 and CDR2: GTSNPN, SVGIG (reference sequence). The CDR3 loop is CAWSGQGVYNEQFF. Written as DNA, the CDR3 is TGTGCCTGGAGTGGACAGGGGGTTTACAATGAGCAGTTCTTC.

This clonotype was recorded at least ten times. V usage is TRBV25-1 and J usage is TRBJ2-4; 7 bases match TRBD2. The germline V gene encodes CDR1 MGHDK and CDR2 SYGVNS. This CDR3 contains 18 residues. Germline trimming cut 6 bases from V and 6 bases from J; bases unmatched to any gene: 20. The CDR3 region has the DNA TGTGCCAGCAGGGAGCCCCAGAAGCTAGCGGTAAATCTAAACATTCAGTACTTC. This sequence encodes CASREPQKLAVNLNIQYF.

This clonotype was found many times. The gene calls are TRBV28 and TRBJ2-7, with D perhaps matching TRBD1 or TRBD2 (5 bases each). Germline V gives CDR1 MDHEN, CDR2 SYDVKM. The V end lost 2 bases, the J end lost 6 bases, and 11 bases lay between the germline ends. The CDR3 totals 13 residues. CDR3 in amino acids: CASSLGRGTEQYF. As DNA, the CDR3 is TGTGCCAGCAGTTTAGGGCGAGGGACCGAGCAGTACTTC.

This clonotype was counted at least ten times. The genes are TRBV27 and TRBJ2-5, with D perhaps being TRBD1 or TRBD2 (5 bases each). This CDR3 contains 11 residues. Germline V gives CDR1 MNHEY, CDR2 SMNVEV (reference sequence). The V end was cut by 4 bases, the J end by 8 bases, with 8 bases between. CDR3 sequence (DNA): TGTGCCAGCAGTTACGGGGACACCCAGTACTTC. It encodes CASSYGDTQYF.